These T cell receptor beta chains were read from a single sample in a study of T-cell memory formation after mild COVID-19. TCRdb analysed the 5' RACE reads with MiXCR anew, one entry per CDR3 protein. The table records 400,000 or so distinct CDR3 sequences, about 19% of them present only once. The sequenced sample consisted of PBMCs or a T cell subset sorted from them (not recorded which). The receptors here all came from an adult woman who had mild COVID-19 (a few samples of this study predate the infection). Cell type and time point are not known. The conserved cysteine and the conserved F or W are not part of the CDR3 here.

v_gene	j_gene	CDR3aa
TRBV5-5	TRBJ1-1	ASRTGTEAF
TRBV12-3/TRBV12-4	TRBJ2-5	ASRNRGDETQY
TRBV7-9	TRBJ2-3	ASSMTGGGDTQY
TRBV28	TRBJ2-1	VSGEDRGEQF
TRBV20-1	TRBJ2-7	SASREFGEQY
TRBV20-1	TRBJ2-3	SARVAGFSTDTQY
TRBV15	TRBJ2-1	ATSSVLAVYNEQF
TRBV5-5	TRBJ1-1	ASSLSIGSTEAF
TRBV12-1	TRBJ2-5	ASSLNWVWETQY
TRBV29-1	TRBJ2-4	SVVEGVNPYIAKNIQY
TRBV12-3/TRBV12-4	TRBJ2-3	ASSRLRRGTDTQY
TRBV5-1	TRBJ1-2	ASSLGTADYGYT
TRBV20-1	TRBJ2-1	SARETGTYNEQF
TRBV12-3/TRBV12-4	TRBJ2-1	ASSLAPGLGALVDEQF
TRBV28	TRBJ2-5	ASRDPRGARETQY
TRBV15	TRBJ2-2	ATSRDGGAGELF
TRBV7-2	TRBJ2-5	ASSFSAGLKETQY
TRBV6-6	TRBJ2-7	ASSPTGSGGYEQY
TRBV7-3	TRBJ2-3	ASSLRGLAGSSTDTQY
TRBV6-2/TRBV6-3	TRBJ2-1	ASSYSGRSNEQF
TRBV25-1	TRBJ2-7	ASSGRTGEQY
TRBV20-1	TRBJ1-1	SASDGMNTEAF
TRBV6-2/TRBV6-3	TRBJ2-1	ASSYSGGYNEQF
TRBV25-1	TRBJ2-7	ASSESRGHEQY
TRBV6-6	TRBJ2-1	ASRVGTGGNEQF
TRBV7-9	TRBJ2-5	ASSLGDRYQETQY
TRBV2	TRBJ2-7	ASSDLITSGSWYEQY
TRBV6-5	TRBJ2-3	ASSYSSTDTQY
TRBV7-2	TRBJ2-4	ASSFYPGTGKSIQY
TRBV30	TRBJ2-1	AWTPRGPHNEQF
TRBV4-3	TRBJ2-7	ASSQDEVSSGTGRYEQY
TRBV7-6	TRBJ2-3	ASSPKSSGYPTDTQY
TRBV4-1	TRBJ1-6	ASSQSVGANNSPLH
TRBV10-3	TRBJ2-1	ASQGEGYNEQF
TRBV30	TRBJ1-1	AWSVLGNTEAF
TRBV24-1	TRBJ2-6	ATSAAGTDGANVLT
TRBV7-2	TRBJ1-2	ASSLVLWGGRNYGYT
TRBV25-1	TRBJ2-1	ASSPWTSRDEQF
TRBV12-3/TRBV12-4	TRBJ1-1	ASSLRGTENTEAF
TRBV30	TRBJ2-3	AWSAGWDTQY
TRBV9	TRBJ2-7	ASSGGKGYEQY
TRBV7-9	TRBJ2-7	ASSKRTLLHQGQGKGEQY
TRBV29-1	TRBJ2-1	SVEVRTGLYNEQF
TRBV25-1	TRBJ1-1	ASSAPDGTEAF
TRBV5-1	TRBJ2-5	ASSRGGHETQY
TRBV12-5	TRBJ2-1	ASGLEPETEQF
TRBV12-3/TRBV12-4	TRBJ1-3	ASSGWDSGNTIY
TRBV30	TRBJ2-7	AWSVGGQAREQY
TRBV4-1	TRBJ2-3	ASLPGTAGAHTDTQY
TRBV9	TRBJ2-7	ASSVGTSGRKSEQY